The 25 T cell receptor beta chains in this list originate from one sample, sequenced in a study of cytomegalovirus exposure and HLA in healthy donors. Using immunoSEQ multiplex PCR, the repertoire was profiled, and TCRdb retains in-frame clones only, with some absent. Here the sample spans about 160,000 clones, 86% being singletons. The sequenced sample consisted of PBMCs. These TCRs come from a woman aged 18-29 years in good health and CMV-seronegative.

The genes are TRBV6-5 and TRBJ1-1; D not certain. CDR1 MNHEY and CDR2 SVGAGI come from the germline V gene. Trimming left V 6 bases short and J 3 bases short, with 17 bases between. The CDR3 runs to 15 residues. CDR3: CASSFQVSPHTEAFF. In nucleotides, the CDR3 is TGTGCCAGCAGCTTCCAGGTCAGCCCGCACACTGAAGCTTTCTTT.

The chain recombines TRBV4-3 with TRBJ2-7; TRBD2 aligns across 8 bases. There are 17 residues in the CDR3. V gave up 0 bases and J gave up 1 base; unmatched junction bases: 8. Germline CDR1 and CDR2: LGHNA and YSLEER. The CDR3 DNA reads TGCGCCAGCAGCCAAGATTTCGCCGCGGGAGGATCCTACGAGCAGTACTTC. It specifies CASSQDFAAGGSYEQYF.

This rearrangement joins TRBV19 to TRBJ1-5; 9 nucleotides line up with TRBD1. The CDR3 runs 15 residues. V trimming: 5 bases; J trimming: 5 bases; junction bases outside the gene matches: 7. The germline CDR1 and CDR2 sequences are LNHDA and SQIVND (reference sequence). CDR3 sequence (DNA): TGTGCCAGTAGTCCTGGACAGGGGAGGGATCAGCCCCAGCATTTT. The encoded protein is CASSPGQGRDQPQHF. The full variable domain, in which reference TRBV19 and TRBJ1-5 provide the parts outside the CDR3, is DGGITQSPKYLFRKEGQNVTLSCEQNLNHDAMYWYRQDPGQGLRLIYYSQIVNDFQKGDIAEGYSVSREKKESFPLTVTSAQKNPTAFYLCASSPGQGRDQPQHFGDGTRLSIL.

The chain combines TRBV18 with TRBJ2-1; 9 nucleotides match TRBD1. The CDR3 is made up of 16 amino acids. Germline V CDR1 and CDR2: KGHSH, LQKENI. V shed 0 bases and J 3 bases; nucleotides not matched to a gene: 3. The CDR3 loop reads CASSPPWTGDYNEQFF. CDR3 sequence (DNA): TGTGCCAGCTCACCACCTTGGACAGGGGACTACAATGAGCAGTTCTTC.

The V and J genes are TRBV29-1 and TRBJ1-3; D ambiguous. This CDR3 is built from 11 residues. Trimming left V 3 bases short and J 7 bases short, with 7 bases between. Germline V CDR1 and CDR2: SQVTM, ANQGSEA. This CDR3 reads CSVEWRNTIYF. DNA of the CDR3: TGCAGCGTTGAGTGGCGGAACACCATATATTTT.

The chain is built from TRBV5-6 and TRBJ2-1; 8 bases match TRBD2. In germline, CDR1 is SGHDT, CDR2 YYEEEE. There are 14 residues in the CDR3. J was trimmed by 6 bases and V by 5 bases; bases with no gene match: 7. The CDR3 nucleotides are TGTGCCAGCAGAGGCGAGCGGGGGTCCAATGAGCAGTTCTTC. As protein: CASRGERGSNEQFF. Full variable domain (outside the CDR3, taken from reference TRBV5-6 and TRBJ2-1): DAGVTQSPTHLIKTRGQQVTLRCSPKSGHDTVSWYQQALGQGPQFIFQYYEEEERQRGNFPDRFSGHQFPNYSSELNVNALLLGDSALYLCASRGERGSNEQFFGPGTRLTVL.

J is TRBJ1-5 and V is TRBV5-1; tentative D call: TRBD1 (6 bases). CDR1 SGHRS and CDR2 YFSETQ come from the germline V gene. Trimming shortened V by 4 bases and J by 5 bases, and 16 bases separated the two germline ends. This CDR3 is 15 amino acids long. The CDR3 nucleotides read TGCGCCAGCAGCCTGACAGGTGATACTTATCAGCCCCAGCATTTT. Translating gives CASSLTGDTYQPQHF.

The rearrangement uses TRBV4-2 and TRBJ2-1; tentative D call: TRBD2 (6 bases). Trimming removed 1 base from V and 4 bases from J, with 11 bases in between. Germline loops: CDR1 LGHNA, CDR2 YNFKEQ. The CDR3 runs 15 residues. The CDR3 DNA is TGTGCCAGCAGCCAAGCGGGAGAACTATACAATGAGCAGTTCTTC. This codes for CASSQAGELYNEQFF.

This clone appeared a single time. V usage is TRBV5-4 and J usage is TRBJ2-7, with 8 nucleotides matching TRBD1. Germline V gene sequence: CDR1 SGHNT, CDR2 YYREEE (reference sequence). V lost 4 bases, J lost 5 bases, and 5 bases stayed unmatched. The CDR3 loop spans 13 amino acids. The CDR3 DNA sequence: TGTGCCAGCAGCCTACAGGGGGGTAACGAGCAGTACTTC. Protein product: CASSLQGGNEQYF.

The V gene is TRBV5-1, the J gene TRBJ1-3; D may be TRBD1 (6 bases). The V and J ends lost 3 bases and 2 bases respectively, with 18 bases between them. Germline V gene sequence: CDR1 SGHRS, CDR2 YFSETQ. The CDR3 is made up of 17 amino acids. The DNA of the CDR3 is TGCGCCAGCAGCTGGAACTCCGGGACACTTGCTGGAAACACCATATATTTT. As protein: CASSWNSGTLAGNTIYF.

The J gene is TRBJ1-2, the V gene TRBV29-1; D is uncertain. Per the germline V gene, CDR1 is SQVTM and CDR2 is ANQGSEA. Trimming took off 2 bases at V and 3 bases at J, with 7 bases between the two ends. CDR3 length: 12 residues. The CDR3 here is CSVEFRYYGYTF. The CDR3, as DNA: TGCAGCGTTGAATTTAGATACTATGGCTACACCTTC.

The chain carries TRBV18 and TRBJ1-2; D call uncertain. Trimming cost V 2 bases and J 0 bases, with 7 bases left between them. The CDR3 spans 14 residues. The V gene's germline CDR1 is KGHSH and CDR2 LQKENI. Here the CDR3 reads CASSPNLANYGYTF. Written as DNA, the CDR3 is TGTGCCAGCTCACCAAACCTAGCTAACTATGGCTACACCTTC. The full variable domain, its missing parts supplied by reference TRBV18 and TRBJ1-2, is NAGVMQNPRHLVRRRGQEARLRCSPMKGHSHVYWYRQLPEEGLKFMVYLQKENIIDESGMPKERFSAEFPKEGPSILRIQQVVRGDSAAYFCASSPNLANYGYTFGSGTRLTVV.

The V call is TRBV6-5, the J call TRBJ2-1; maybe TRBD1 (7 bases). CDR3 length: 14 amino acids. The germline V and J ends were trimmed by 11 bases and 4 bases, with 18 bases remaining between them. Germline V gene lookup returns CDR1 MNHEY and CDR2 SVGAGI. CDR3 amino acids: CASGQGGPYNEQFF. In nucleotides, the CDR3 is TGTGCCTCGGGGCAGGGGGGCCCTTACAATGAGCAGTTCTTC.

As regards this clone: One end of the junction is discordant with germline, which a read error may explain. V gene TRBV5-6 combines with J gene TRBJ1-2; 9 bases match TRBD1. CDR3 size: 15 residues. Germline lookup yields CDR1 SGHDT and CDR2 YYEEEE. CDR3 coding DNA: TGTGCCAGCAGCTCTACCGGGACAGGGAATCACCCTAAGTATTTC. Protein sequence: CASSSTGTGNHPKYF.

The chain links TRBV7-3 to TRBJ2-7, with D perhaps TRBD1 (6 bases). Trimming shortened V by 0 bases and J by 5 bases, and 11 bases separated the two germline ends. The CDR3 covers 14 residues. CDR1 SGHTA and CDR2 FQGTGA come from the germline V gene. CDR3 DNA: TGTGCCAGCAGCTTAACTGGGGGCGCGGACGAGCAGTACTTC. As protein: CASSLTGGADEQYF.

The chain employs TRBV19 and TRBJ1-5; D is ambiguous. CDR1 and CDR2 (germline): LNHDA, SQIVND (reference sequence). The CDR3 totals 14 residues. Between the trimmed V and J ends, which lost 3 bases and 4 bases, there was a span of 10 bases. CDR3 sequence: CASSISAKNQPQHF. The DNA for the CDR3 is TGTGCCAGTAGTATTAGTGCGAAAAATCAGCCCCAGCATTTT.

A few counts support this clone. The chain couples TRBV19 to TRBJ1-2, with TRBD1 as a possible D gene (5 bases). CDR1 LNHDA and CDR2 SQIVND come from the germline V gene (reference sequence). The CDR3 is 12 amino acids. Trimming pared 5 bases from V and 8 bases from J, leaving 12 bases between. CDR3 nucleotide sequence: TGTGCCAGTAGTCCTCTCGGGGGAGGCTACACCTTC. Its protein is CASSPLGGGYTF.

The genes are TRBV7-2 and TRBJ1-3, with 7 bases that match TRBD1. Germline V gene data show CDR1 as SGHTA and CDR2 as FQGNSA. V was pared by 5 bases and J by 4 bases, with 8 bases of the junction left unmatched. The CDR3 totals 15 residues. DNA of the CDR3: TGTGCCAGCAGCCCGCGACAGGGAAAGGGAAACACCATATATTTT. Protein product: CASSPRQGKGNTIYF. Drawing the rest from reference TRBV7-2 and TRBJ1-3, the complete variable domain is GAGVSQSPSNKVTEKGKDVELRCDPISGHTALYWYRQSLGQGLEFLIYFQGNSAPDKSGLPSDRFSAERTGGSVSTLTIQRTQQEDSAVYLCASSPRQGKGNTIYFGEGSWLTVV.

This clone showed up just once. The rearrangement links TRBV7-3 to TRBJ1-1; D is uncertain. The CDR3 is made up of 12 amino acids. Germline V CDR1 and CDR2: SGHTA, FQGTGA. V was trimmed by 6 bases and J by 3 bases, leaving 8 bases between them. CDR3 sequence reads: CASSHRDTEAFF. CDR3 in DNA: TGTGCCAGCAGTCACAGAGACACTGAAGCTTTCTTT.

The rearrangement uses TRBV10-3 and TRBJ2-7; 9 bases are shared with TRBD1. CDR1 is ENHRY and CDR2 is SYGVKD in the germline V gene. Losses at the gene ends were 10 bases for V and 0 bases for J; bases not matched to a gene: 4. There are 13 residues in the CDR3. The CDR3 nucleotides are TGTGCCACGAGGACAGGGGACTCCTACGAGCAGTACTTC. Amino acids: CATRTGDSYEQYF.

The V call is TRBV5-8, the J call TRBJ2-3; 9 bases line up with TRBD2. This CDR3 contains 15 residues. CDR1 and CDR2 from the germline V gene are SGHTS and YDEGEE. With 6 bases clipped from V and 3 bases from J, the junction kept 8 bases outside the gene matches. CDR3 region: CASTLASGATDTQYF. CDR3 in DNA: TGTGCCAGCACCCTTGCTAGCGGGGCAACAGATACGCAGTATTTT. Combining the CDR3 with reference TRBV5-8 and TRBJ2-3 gives the whole variable domain EAGVTQSPTHLIKTRGQQATLRCSPISGHTSVYWYQQALGLGLQFLLWYDEGEERNRGNFPPRFSGRQFPNYSSELNVNALELEDSALYLCASTLASGATDTQYFGPGTRLTVL.

The CDR3 loop reads CASSIRRGYEGSPLHF. DNA of the CDR3: TGTGCCAGTAGTATTCGCAGGGGATATGAAGGATCACCCCTCCACTTT. The V gene is TRBV19, the J gene TRBJ1-6, with a possible D match to TRBD1 (6 bases). Germline lookup yields CDR1 LNHDA and CDR2 SQIVND (reference sequence). Trimming took off 3 bases at V and 10 bases at J, with 19 bases between the two ends. This CDR3 has 16 amino acids. Drawing the rest from reference TRBV19 and TRBJ1-6, the complete variable domain is DGGITQSPKYLFRKEGQNVTLSCEQNLNHDAMYWYRQDPGQGLRLIYYSQIVNDFQKGDIAEGYSVSREKKESFPLTVTSAQKNPTAFYLCASSIRRGYEGSPLHFGNGTRLTVT.

The genes are TRBV6-1 and TRBJ1-5; D uncertain. Trimming shortened V by 4 bases and J by 0 bases, and 10 bases separated the two germline ends. Germline CDR1 reads MNHNS; CDR2 reads SASEGT. The CDR3 is made up of 15 amino acids. Here the CDR3 reads CASSGALYSNQPQHF. CDR3 DNA sequence: TGTGCCAGCAGTGGGGCCCTATATAGCAATCAGCCCCAGCATTTT.

This chain links TRBV7-9 with TRBJ1-2; 8 positions match TRBD1. The germline CDR1 and CDR2 sequences are SEHNR and FQNEAQ (reference sequence). This CDR3 is built from 16 residues. The trim removed 7 bases at V and 5 bases at J, leaving 15 bases unmatched. The CDR3 here is CASTALGRDRSYGYTF. The CDR3 DNA is TGTGCCAGCACCGCCCTTGGGCGGGACAGGTCATATGGCTACACCTTC.

The chain recombines TRBV6-1 with TRBJ1-1, with a possible D match to TRBD1 (6 bases). This CDR3 comprises 16 residues. The V end lost 3 bases, the J end lost 4 bases, and 18 bases lay between the germline ends. Germline V CDR1 and CDR2: MNHNS, SASEGT. For the CDR3, the DNA is TGTGCCAGCAGTGACTATTACCAGGGGATCGGCACTGAAGCTTTCTTT. Residues: CASSDYYQGIGTEAFF.